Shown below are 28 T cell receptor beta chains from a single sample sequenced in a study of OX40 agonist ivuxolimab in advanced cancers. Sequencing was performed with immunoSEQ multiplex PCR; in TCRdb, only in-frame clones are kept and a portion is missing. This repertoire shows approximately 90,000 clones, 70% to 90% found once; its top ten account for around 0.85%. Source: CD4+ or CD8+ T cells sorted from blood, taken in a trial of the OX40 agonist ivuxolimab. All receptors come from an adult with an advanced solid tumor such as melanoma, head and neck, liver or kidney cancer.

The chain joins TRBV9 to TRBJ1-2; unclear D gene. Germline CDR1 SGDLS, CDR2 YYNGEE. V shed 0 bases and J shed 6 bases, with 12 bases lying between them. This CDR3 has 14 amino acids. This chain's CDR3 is CASSVGQGENGYTF. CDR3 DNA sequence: TGTGCCAGCAGCGTAGGTCAAGGTGAGAATGGCTACACCTTC.

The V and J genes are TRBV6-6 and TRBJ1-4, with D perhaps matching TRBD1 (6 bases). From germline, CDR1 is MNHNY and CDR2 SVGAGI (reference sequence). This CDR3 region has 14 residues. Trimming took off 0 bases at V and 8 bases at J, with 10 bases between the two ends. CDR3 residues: CASSYSGGREKLFF. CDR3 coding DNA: TGTGCCAGCAGTTACTCAGGGGGAAGAGAAAAACTGTTTTTT.

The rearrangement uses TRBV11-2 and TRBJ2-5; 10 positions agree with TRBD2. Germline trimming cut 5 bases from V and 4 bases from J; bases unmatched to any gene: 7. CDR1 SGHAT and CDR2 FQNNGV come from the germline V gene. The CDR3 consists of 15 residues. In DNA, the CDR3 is TGTGCCAGCAGCCCAACCAGCGGGGGGGGAGAGACCCAGTACTTC. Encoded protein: CASSPTSGGGETQYF. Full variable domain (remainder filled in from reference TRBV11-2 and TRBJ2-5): EAGVAQSPRYKIIEKRQSVAFWCNPISGHATLYWYQQILGQGPKLLIQFQNNGVVDDSQLPKDRFSAERLKGVDSTLKIQPAKLEDSAVYLCASSPTSGGGETQYFGPGTRLLVL.

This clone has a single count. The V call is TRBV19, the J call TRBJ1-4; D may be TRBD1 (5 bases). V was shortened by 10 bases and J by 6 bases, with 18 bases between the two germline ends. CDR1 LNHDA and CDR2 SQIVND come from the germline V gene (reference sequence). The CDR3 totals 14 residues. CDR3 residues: CATRNAGGDEKLFF. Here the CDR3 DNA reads TGTGCCACTCGAAACGCCGGAGGGGATGAAAAACTGTTTTTT.

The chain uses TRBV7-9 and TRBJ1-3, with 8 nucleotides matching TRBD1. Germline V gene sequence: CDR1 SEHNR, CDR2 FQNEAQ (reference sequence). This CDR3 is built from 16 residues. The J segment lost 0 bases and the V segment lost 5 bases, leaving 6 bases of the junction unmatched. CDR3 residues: CASSQITGGSGNTIYF. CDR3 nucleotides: TGTGCCAGCAGCCAAATAACAGGGGGCTCTGGAAACACCATATATTTT.

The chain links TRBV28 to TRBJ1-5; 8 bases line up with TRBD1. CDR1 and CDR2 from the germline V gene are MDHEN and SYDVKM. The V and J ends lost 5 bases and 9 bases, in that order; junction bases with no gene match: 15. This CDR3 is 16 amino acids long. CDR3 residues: CASSQGQAALNGPQHF. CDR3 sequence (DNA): TGTGCCAGCAGTCAGGGACAGGCGGCTCTAAACGGGCCCCAGCATTTT.

The CDR3 DNA follows: TGTGCCAGCAGTATTGGGGGGGCCACAGATACGCAGTATTTT. Its translation is CASSIGGATDTQYF. V usage is TRBV28 and J usage is TRBJ2-3; D might be TRBD2 (7 bases). V lost 5 bases and J 2 bases, leaving 11 bases between the germline ends. CDR1 and CDR2 (germline): MDHEN, SYDVKM. The CDR3 length is 14 residues.

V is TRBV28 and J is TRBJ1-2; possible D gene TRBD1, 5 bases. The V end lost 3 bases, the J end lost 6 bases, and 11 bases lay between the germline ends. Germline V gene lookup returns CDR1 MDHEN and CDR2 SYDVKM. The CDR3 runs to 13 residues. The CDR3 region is CASSFPGYHGYTF. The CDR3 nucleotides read TGTGCCAGCAGTTTTCCAGGGTATCATGGCTACACCTTC.

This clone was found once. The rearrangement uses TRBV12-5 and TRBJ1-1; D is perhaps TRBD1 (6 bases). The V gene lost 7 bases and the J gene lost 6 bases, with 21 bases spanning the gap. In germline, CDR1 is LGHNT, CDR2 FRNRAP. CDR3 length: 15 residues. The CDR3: CASAPRGGLVAEAFF. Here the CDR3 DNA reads TGTGCTAGTGCCCCAAGGGGGGGCCTCGTAGCTGAAGCTTTCTTT.

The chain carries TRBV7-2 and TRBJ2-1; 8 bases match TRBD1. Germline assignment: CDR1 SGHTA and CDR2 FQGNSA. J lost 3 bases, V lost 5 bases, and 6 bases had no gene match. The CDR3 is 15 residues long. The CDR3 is CASSAPGQVYNEQFF. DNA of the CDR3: TGTGCCAGCAGCGCTCCGGGACAGGTCTACAATGAGCAGTTCTTC.

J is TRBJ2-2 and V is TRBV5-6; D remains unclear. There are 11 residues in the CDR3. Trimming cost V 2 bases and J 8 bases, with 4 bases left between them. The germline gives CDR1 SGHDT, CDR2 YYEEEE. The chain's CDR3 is CASSFLGELFF. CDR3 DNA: TGTGCCAGCAGCTTTTTGGGGGAGCTGTTTTTT.

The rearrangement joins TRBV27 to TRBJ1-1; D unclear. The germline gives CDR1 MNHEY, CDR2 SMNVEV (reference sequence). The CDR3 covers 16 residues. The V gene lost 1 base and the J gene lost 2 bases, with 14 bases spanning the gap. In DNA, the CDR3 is TGTGCCAGCAGTTTATTTTCGGTGGGTCGAAACACTGAAGCTTTCTTT. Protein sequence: CASSLFSVGRNTEAFF.

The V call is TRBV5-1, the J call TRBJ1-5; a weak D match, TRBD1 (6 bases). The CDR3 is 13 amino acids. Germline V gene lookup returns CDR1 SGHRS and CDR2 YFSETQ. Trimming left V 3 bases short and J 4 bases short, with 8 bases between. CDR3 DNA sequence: TGCGCCAGCAGCTCCGGGACAAATCAGCCCCAGCATTTT. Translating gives CASSSGTNQPQHF.

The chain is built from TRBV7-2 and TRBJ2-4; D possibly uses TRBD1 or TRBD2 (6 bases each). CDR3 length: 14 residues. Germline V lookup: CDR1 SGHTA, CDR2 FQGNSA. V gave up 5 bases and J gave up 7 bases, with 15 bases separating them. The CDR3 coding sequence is TGTGCCAGCAGCCCCACCCCGGGGGCCAACATTCAGTACTTC. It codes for CASSPTPGANIQYF. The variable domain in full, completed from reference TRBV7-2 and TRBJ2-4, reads GAGVSQSPSNKVTEKGKDVELRCDPISGHTALYWYRQSLGQGLEFLIYFQGNSAPDKSGLPSDRFSAERTGGSVSTLTIQRTQQEDSAVYLCASSPTPGANIQYFGAGTRLSVL.

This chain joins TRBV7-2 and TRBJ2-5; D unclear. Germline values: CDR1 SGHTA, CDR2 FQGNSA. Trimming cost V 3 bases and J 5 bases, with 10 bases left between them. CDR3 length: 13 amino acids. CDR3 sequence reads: CASSFKSDETQYF. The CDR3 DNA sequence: TGTGCCAGCAGCTTTAAGTCGGACGAGACCCAGTACTTC.

The CDR3: CASSLLRARGSEKFF. CDR3 DNA sequence: TGTGCCAGCAGCTTACTGCGGGCCAGGGGCTCGGAGAAGTTCTTC. The rearrangement uses TRBV11-2 and TRBJ2-1; D perhaps matches TRBD1 (6 bases). Deletions cut 2 bases from V and 14 bases from J, with 22 bases between. The CDR3 runs 15 residues. CDR1 is SGHAT and CDR2 is FQNNGV in the germline V gene.

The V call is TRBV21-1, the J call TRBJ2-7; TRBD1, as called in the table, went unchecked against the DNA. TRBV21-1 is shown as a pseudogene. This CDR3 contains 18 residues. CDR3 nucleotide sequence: TGTGCCAGCAGCAAAGGCGGTGAAACAGGGGGCGAGCCCTACGAGCAGTACTTC. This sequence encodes CASSKGGETGGEPYEQYF.

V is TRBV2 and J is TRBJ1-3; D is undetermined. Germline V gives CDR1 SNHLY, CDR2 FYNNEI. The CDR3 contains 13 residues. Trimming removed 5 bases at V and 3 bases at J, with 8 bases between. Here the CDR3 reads CASSRTDGNTIYF. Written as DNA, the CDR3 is TGTGCCAGCAGTCGGACGGATGGAAACACCATATATTTT.

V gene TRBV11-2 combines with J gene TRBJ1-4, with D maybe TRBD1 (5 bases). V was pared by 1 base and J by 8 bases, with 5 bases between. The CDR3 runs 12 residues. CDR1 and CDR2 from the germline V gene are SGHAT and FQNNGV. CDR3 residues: CASSLGGEKLFF. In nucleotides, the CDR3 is TGTGCCAGCAGCTTAGGGGGCGAAAAACTGTTTTTT.

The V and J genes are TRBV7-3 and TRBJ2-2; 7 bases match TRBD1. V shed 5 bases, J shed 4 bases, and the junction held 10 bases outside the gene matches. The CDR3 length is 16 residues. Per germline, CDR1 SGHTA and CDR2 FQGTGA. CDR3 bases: TGTGCCAGCAGCGAGAATACAGGGGAGAGCACCGGGGAGCTGTTTTTT. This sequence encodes CASSENTGESTGELFF. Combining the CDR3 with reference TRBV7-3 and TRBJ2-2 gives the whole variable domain GAGVSQTPSNKVTEKGKYVELRCDPISGHTALYWYRQSLGQGPEFLIYFQGTGAADDSGLPNDRFFAVRPEGSVSTLKIQRTERGDSAVYLCASSENTGESTGELFFGEGSRLTVL.

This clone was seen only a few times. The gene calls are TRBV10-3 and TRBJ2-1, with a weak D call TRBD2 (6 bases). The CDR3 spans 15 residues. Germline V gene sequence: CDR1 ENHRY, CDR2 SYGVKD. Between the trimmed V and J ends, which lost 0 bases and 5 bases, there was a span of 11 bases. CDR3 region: CAISESTAGNNEQFF. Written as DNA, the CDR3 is TGTGCCATCAGTGAGTCGACGGCGGGGAACAATGAGCAGTTCTTC.

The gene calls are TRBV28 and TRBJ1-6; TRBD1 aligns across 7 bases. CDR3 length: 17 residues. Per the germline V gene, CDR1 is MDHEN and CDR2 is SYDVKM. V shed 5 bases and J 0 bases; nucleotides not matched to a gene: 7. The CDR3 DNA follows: TGTGCCAGCAGTACTTCACAGGGGAGCTCCTATAATTCACCCCTCCACTTT. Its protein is CASSTSQGSSYNSPLHF.

CDR3 sequence reads: CASSRTGGGETQYF. DNA of the CDR3: TGTGCCAGCAGCCGGACAGGGGGCGGGGAGACCCAGTACTTC. V is TRBV11-2 and J is TRBJ2-5; TRBD1 aligns across 11 bases. The V and J ends lost 5 bases and 5 bases, in that order; junction bases with no gene match: 4. Germline loops: CDR1 SGHAT, CDR2 FQNNGV. The CDR3 loop spans 14 amino acids.

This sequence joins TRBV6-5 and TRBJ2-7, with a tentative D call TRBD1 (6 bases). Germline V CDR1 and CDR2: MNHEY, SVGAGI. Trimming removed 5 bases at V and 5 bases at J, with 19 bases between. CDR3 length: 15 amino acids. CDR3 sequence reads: CASSPTGHMRNEQYF. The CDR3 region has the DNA TGTGCCAGCAGTCCTACAGGGCACATGCGGAACGAGCAGTACTTC.

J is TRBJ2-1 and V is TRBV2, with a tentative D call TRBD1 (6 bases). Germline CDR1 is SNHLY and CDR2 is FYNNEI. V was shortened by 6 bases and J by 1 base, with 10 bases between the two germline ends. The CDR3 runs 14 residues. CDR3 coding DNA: TGTGCCAGCAGCGTGGGGGCTTCCTACAATGAGCAGTTCTTC. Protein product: CASSVGASYNEQFF.

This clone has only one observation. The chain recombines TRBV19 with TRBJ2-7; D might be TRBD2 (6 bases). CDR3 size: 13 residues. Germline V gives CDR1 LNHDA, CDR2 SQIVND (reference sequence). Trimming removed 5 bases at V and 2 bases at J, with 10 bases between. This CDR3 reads CASSPGVTYEQYF. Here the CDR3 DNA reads TGTGCCAGTAGTCCGGGGGTTACCTACGAGCAGTACTTC.

The CDR3 sequence is CASGLFSEGAKNIQYF. Written as DNA, the CDR3 is TGTGCTAGTGGTTTGTTCTCCGAAGGAGCCAAAAACATTCAGTACTTC. The J gene is TRBJ2-4, the V gene TRBV12-5; D is unresolved. CDR3 length: 16 amino acids. Germline CDR1 LGHNT, CDR2 FRNRAP. The V gene lost 2 bases and the J gene lost 0 bases, with 11 bases spanning the gap.

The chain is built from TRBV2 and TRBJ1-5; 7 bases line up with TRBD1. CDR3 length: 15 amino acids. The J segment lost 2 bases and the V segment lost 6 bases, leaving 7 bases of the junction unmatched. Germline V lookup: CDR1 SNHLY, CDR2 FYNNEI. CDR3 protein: CASRRQGVGNQPQHF. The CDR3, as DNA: TGTGCCAGCAGAAGACAGGGAGTCGGCAATCAGCCCCAGCATTTT.